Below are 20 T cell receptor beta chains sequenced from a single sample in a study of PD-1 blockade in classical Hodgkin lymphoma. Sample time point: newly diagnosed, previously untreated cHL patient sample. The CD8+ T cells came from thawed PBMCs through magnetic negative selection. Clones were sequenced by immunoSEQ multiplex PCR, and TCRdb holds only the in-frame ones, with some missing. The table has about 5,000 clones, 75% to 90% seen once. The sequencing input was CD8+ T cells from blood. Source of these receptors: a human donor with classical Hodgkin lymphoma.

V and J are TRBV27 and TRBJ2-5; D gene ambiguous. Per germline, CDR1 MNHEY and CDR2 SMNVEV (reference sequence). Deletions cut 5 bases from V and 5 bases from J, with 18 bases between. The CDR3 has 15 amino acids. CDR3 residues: CASSPGERAGETQYF. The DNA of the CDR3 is TGTGCCAGCAGTCCCGGAGAAAGGGCTGGGGAGACCCAGTACTTC.

Here the CDR3 reads CASSSGQGINTEAFF. The CDR3 nucleotides are TGTGCCAGCAGCTCGGGACAGGGAATAAACACTGAAGCTTTCTTT. This sequence joins TRBV7-9 and TRBJ1-1; 9 positions agree with TRBD1. Germline loops: CDR1 SEHNR, CDR2 FQNEAQ (reference sequence). With 4 bases clipped from V and 2 bases from J, the junction kept 5 bases outside the gene matches. CDR3 length: 15 residues.

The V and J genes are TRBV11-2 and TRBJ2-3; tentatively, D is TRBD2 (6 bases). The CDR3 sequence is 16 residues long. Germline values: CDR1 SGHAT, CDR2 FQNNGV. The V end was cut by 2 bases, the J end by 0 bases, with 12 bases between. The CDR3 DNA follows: TGTGCCAGCAGCTTACGGCGGGGCCGAAGCACAGATACGCAGTATTTT. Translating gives CASSLRRGRSTDTQYF.

CDR3: CASLGTSSTDTQYF. CDR3 coding DNA: TGTGCCAGCCTAGGGACTAGCAGCACAGATACGCAGTATTTT. This sequence joins TRBV10-3 and TRBJ2-3, with 9 bases matching TRBD2. The CDR3 covers 14 residues. V lost 10 bases, J lost 0 bases, and 5 bases stayed unmatched. The germline V gene encodes CDR1 ENHRY and CDR2 SYGVKD.

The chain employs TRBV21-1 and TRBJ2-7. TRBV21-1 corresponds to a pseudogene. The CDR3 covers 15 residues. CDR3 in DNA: TGTGCCAGCAGCAAAGGGAAAGGGGCAGAGGGTGAGCAGTACTTC. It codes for CASSKGKGAEGEQYF.

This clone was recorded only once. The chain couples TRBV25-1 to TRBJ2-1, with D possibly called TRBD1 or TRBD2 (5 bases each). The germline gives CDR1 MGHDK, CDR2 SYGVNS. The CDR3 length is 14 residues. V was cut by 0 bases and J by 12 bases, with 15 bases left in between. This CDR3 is CASSEYNRRGMQFF. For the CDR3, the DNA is TGTGCCAGCAGTGAATATAACCGACGGGGCATGCAGTTCTTC.

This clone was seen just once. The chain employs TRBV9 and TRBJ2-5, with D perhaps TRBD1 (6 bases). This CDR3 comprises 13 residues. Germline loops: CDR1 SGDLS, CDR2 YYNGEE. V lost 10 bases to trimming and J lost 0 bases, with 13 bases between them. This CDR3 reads CASQGTNQETQYF. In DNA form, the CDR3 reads TGTGCCTCCCAGGGGACAAACCAAGAGACCCAGTACTTC.

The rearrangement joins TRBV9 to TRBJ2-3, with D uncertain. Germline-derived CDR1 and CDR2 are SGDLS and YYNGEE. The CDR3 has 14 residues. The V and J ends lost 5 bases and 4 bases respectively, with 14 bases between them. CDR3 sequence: CASSARWGPDTQYF. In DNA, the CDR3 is TGTGCCAGCAGTGCTAGGTGGGGTCCAGATACGCAGTATTTT.

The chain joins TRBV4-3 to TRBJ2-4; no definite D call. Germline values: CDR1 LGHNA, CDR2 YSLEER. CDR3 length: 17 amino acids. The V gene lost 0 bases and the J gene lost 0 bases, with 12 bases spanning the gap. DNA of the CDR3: TGCGCCAGCAGCCAAGATCCCAGTGGGGTAGCCAAAAACATTCAGTACTTC. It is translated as CASSQDPSGVAKNIQYF.

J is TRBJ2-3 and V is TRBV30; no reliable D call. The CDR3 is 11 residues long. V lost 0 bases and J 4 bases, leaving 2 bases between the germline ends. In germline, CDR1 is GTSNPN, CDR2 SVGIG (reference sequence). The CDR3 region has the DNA TGTGCCTGGAGTGTACCAGATACGCAGTATTTT. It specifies CAWSVPDTQYF.

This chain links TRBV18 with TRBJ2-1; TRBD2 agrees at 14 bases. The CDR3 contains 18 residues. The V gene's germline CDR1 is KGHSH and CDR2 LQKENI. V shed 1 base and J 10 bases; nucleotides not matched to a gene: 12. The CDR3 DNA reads TGTGCCAGCTCACCACGACTAGCGGGAGGGCGGTATCAGGACGAGCAGTTCTTC. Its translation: CASSPRLAGGRYQDEQFF. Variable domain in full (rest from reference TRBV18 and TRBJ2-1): NAGVMQNPRHLVRRRGQEARLRCSPMKGHSHVYWYRQLPEEGLKFMVYLQKENIIDESGMPKERFSAEFPKEGPSILRIQQVVRGDSAAYFCASSPRLAGGRYQDEQFFGPGTRLTVL.

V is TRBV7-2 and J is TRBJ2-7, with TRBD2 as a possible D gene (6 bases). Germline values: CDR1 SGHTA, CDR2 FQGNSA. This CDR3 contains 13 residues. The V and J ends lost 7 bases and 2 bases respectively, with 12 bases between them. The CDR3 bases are TGTGCCAGCAACGGCGGGACCACCTACGAGCAGTACTTC. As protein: CASNGGTTYEQYF. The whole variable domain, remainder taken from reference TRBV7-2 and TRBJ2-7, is GAGVSQSPSNKVTEKGKDVELRCDPISGHTALYWYRQSLGQGLEFLIYFQGNSAPDKSGLPSDRFSAERTGGSVSTLTIQRTQQEDSAVYLCASNGGTTYEQYFGPGTRLTVT.

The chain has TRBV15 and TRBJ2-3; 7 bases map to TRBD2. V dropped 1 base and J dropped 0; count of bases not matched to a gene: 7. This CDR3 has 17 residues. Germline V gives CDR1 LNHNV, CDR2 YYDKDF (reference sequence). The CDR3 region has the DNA TGTGCCACCAGCAGAGGAAGAGGCGGGGGTAGCACAGATACGCAGTATTTT. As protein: CATSRGRGGGSTDTQYF.

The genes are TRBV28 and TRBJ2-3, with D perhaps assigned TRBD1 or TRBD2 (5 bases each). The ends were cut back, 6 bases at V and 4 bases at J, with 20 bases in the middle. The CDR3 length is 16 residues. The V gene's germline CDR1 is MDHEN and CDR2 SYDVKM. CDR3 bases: TGTGCCAGCAGCCTGGGATGGGACGGATTGGCAGATACGCAGTATTTT. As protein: CASSLGWDGLADTQYF.

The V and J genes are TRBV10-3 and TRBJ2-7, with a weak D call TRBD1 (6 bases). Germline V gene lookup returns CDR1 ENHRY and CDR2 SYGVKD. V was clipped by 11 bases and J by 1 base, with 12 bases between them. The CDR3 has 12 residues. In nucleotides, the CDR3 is TGTGCCGCAAAGGACAGATCCTACGAGCAGTACTTC. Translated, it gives CAAKDRSYEQYF.

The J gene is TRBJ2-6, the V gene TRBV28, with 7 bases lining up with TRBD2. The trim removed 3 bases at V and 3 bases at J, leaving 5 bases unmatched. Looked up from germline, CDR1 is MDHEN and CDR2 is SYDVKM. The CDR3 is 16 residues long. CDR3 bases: TGTGCCAGCAGTTTCCCCGGGGGGATTGGGGCCAACGTCCTGACTTTC. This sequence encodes CASSFPGGIGANVLTF.

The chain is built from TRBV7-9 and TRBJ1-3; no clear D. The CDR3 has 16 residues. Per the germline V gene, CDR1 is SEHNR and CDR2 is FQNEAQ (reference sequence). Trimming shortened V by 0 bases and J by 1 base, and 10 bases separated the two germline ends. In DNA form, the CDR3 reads TGTGCCAGCAGCTTAGCGCTGGGAGGGTCTGGAAACACCATATATTTT. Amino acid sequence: CASSLALGGSGNTIYF.

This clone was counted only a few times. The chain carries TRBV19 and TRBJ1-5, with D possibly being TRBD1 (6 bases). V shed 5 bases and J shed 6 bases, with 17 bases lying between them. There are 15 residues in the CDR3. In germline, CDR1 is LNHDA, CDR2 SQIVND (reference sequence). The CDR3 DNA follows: TGTGCCAGTAGTGTGACTGTCGACAGGATTCAGCCCCAGCATTTT. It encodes CASSVTVDRIQPQHF.

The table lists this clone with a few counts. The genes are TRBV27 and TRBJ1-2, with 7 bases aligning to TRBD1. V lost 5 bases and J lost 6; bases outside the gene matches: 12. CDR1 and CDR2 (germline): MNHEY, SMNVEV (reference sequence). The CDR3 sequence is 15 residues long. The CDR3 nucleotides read TGTGCCAGCAGTCGATTCGGGAGGGGGCAGGATGGCTACACCTTC. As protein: CASSRFGRGQDGYTF.

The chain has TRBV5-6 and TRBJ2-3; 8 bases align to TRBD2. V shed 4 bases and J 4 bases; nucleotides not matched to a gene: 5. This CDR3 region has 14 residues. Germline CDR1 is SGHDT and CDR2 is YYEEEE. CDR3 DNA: TGTGCCAGCAGCCGGGGGGGACGGGCAGATACGCAGTATTTT. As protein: CASSRGGRADTQYF.